This T cell receptor beta chain comes out of a study of PD-L1 blockade in urothelial cancer. The germline V and J ends were trimmed by 1 base and 6 bases, with 10 bases remaining between them. The CDR3 is 14 residues long. Germline V gene data show CDR1 as SEHNR and CDR2 as FQNEAQ (reference sequence). Data came from immunoSEQ multiplex PCR; TCRdb stores just in-frame clones and leaves some out. The sample lists around 87,000 clones, approximately 87% occurring once. Time point here: peripheral blood 6 weeks after treatment start. This receptor was taken from a man in his sixties or seventies with urothelial cancer. The J gene is TRBJ1-5, the V gene TRBV7-9; D is ambiguous. The sample was PBMCs, taken around atezolizumab (anti-PD-L1) treatment. CDR3 loop: CASSLGAGGQPQHF. Written as DNA, the CDR3 is TGTGCCAGCAGCTTAGGAGCTGGTGGTCAGCCCCAGCATTTT.